Listed below are T cell receptor beta chains from one sample, sequenced in a study of blood T cells in healthy people across ages. TCRdb recomputed calls from the 5' RACE reads with MiXCR, one row per CDR3 protein. The sample yields 1.8 million or so distinct CDR3 sequences, about 39% seen once. Material for sequencing was blood. The source is a human donor in good health. CDR3s include the opening cysteine and the closing phenylalanine or tryptophan. The D gene is left open where the match is weak. Clone size appears in some rows only: once, few, many, or a class for an expanded clone.

v_gene: TRBV9
j_gene: TRBJ2-5
abundance: .
d_gene: .
CDR3aa: CASSEGIGGYEQYF
CDR3nt: TGTGCCAGCAGCGAGGGGATTGGTGGTTATGAGCAGTACTTC

v_gene: TRBV4-1
j_gene: TRBJ1-5
abundance: few
d_gene: .
CDR3aa: CASSQSLVSNQPQHF
CDR3nt: TGCGCCAGCAGCCAATCATTGGTTAGCAATCAGCCCCAGCATTTT

v_gene: TRBV6-2/TRBV6-3
j_gene: TRBJ2-1
abundance: .
d_gene: TRBD2
CDR3aa: CASSTRTSLYNEQFF
CDR3nt: TGTGCCAGCAGTACCCGGACTAGCTTGTACAATGAGCAGTTCTTC

v_gene: TRBV28
j_gene: TRBJ2-7
abundance: few
d_gene: .
CDR3aa: CATYYYEQYF
CDR3nt: TGTGCCACATACTATTACGAGCAGTACTTC

v_gene: TRBV7-6
j_gene: TRBJ2-1
abundance: .
d_gene: TRBD2
CDR3aa: CASSLRRSSGGNEQFF
CDR3nt: TGTGCCAGCAGCTTAAGACGCTCCAGCGGGGGAAATGAGCAGTTCTTC

v_gene: TRBV28
j_gene: TRBJ2-6
abundance: .
d_gene: .
CDR3aa: CASSLFRNGANVLTF
CDR3nt: TGTGCCAGCAGTTTGTTCAGGAACGGGGCCAACGTCCTGACTTTC

v_gene: TRBV12-5
j_gene: TRBJ1-1
abundance: .
d_gene: .
CDR3aa: CASGLEGAPTEAFF
CDR3nt: TGTGCTAGTGGTTTAGAAGGGGCGCCCACTGAAGCTTTCTTT

v_gene: TRBV7-2
j_gene: TRBJ1-5
abundance: .
d_gene: .
CDR3aa: CASSSGFGGGNQPQHF
CDR3nt: TGTGCCAGCAGCTCTGGTTTTGGGGGGGGCAATCAGCCCCAGCATTTT

v_gene: TRBV20-1
j_gene: TRBJ1-5
abundance: few
d_gene: .
CDR3aa: CSARDSSGLHQPQHF
CDR3nt: TGCAGTGCTAGAGATTCTTCGGGACTACATCAGCCCCAGCATTTT

v_gene: TRBV12-3/TRBV12-4
j_gene: TRBJ1-2
abundance: .
d_gene: .
CDR3aa: CASSLGTGVMIGYGYTF
CDR3nt: TGTGCCAGCAGTTTAGGTACAGGAGTAATGATAGGCTATGGCTACACCTTC

v_gene: TRBV5-1
j_gene: TRBJ1-1
abundance: .
d_gene: .
CDR3aa: CASSLAGYMNTEAFF
CDR3nt: TGCGCCAGCAGCTTGGCAGGGTACATGAACACTGAAGCTTTCTTT

v_gene: TRBV12-3/TRBV12-4
j_gene: TRBJ1-2
abundance: once
d_gene: TRBD1
CDR3aa: CASSLDREGGYGYTF
CDR3nt: TGTGCCAGCAGTCTAGACAGGGAAGGGGGCTATGGCTACACCTTC

v_gene: TRBV3-1
j_gene: TRBJ1-2
abundance: few
d_gene: .
CDR3aa: CASSQPRGRYGYTF
CDR3nt: TGTGCCAGCAGCCAACCCAGGGGCAGATATGGCTACACCTTC

v_gene: TRBV4-1
j_gene: TRBJ2-3
abundance: .
d_gene: .
CDR3aa: CASSRGYNEGTDTQYF
CDR3nt: TGCGCCAGCAGCCGCGGATACAATGAAGGCACAGATACGCAGTATTTT

v_gene: TRBV13
j_gene: TRBJ1-1
abundance: few
d_gene: .
CDR3aa: CASSRSPSGTEAFF
CDR3nt: TGTGCCAGCAGCCGATCCCCGTCTGGCACTGAAGCTTTCTTT

v_gene: TRBV4-3
j_gene: TRBJ2-1
abundance: many
d_gene: .
CDR3aa: CASSQDRNEQFF
CDR3nt: TGTGCCAGCAGCCAAGATCGGAATGAGCAGTTCTTC

v_gene: TRBV4-1
j_gene: TRBJ2-1
abundance: once
d_gene: .
CDR3aa: CASSQDSGEGNEQFF
CDR3nt: TGCGCCAGCAGCCAAGATTCAGGGGAGGGCAATGAGCAGTTCTTC

v_gene: TRBV20-1
j_gene: TRBJ2-7
abundance: .
d_gene: TRBD2
CDR3aa: CSALWRGDSYEQYF
CDR3nt: TGCAGCGCTCTGTGGCGGGGGGACTCCTACGAGCAGTACTTC

v_gene: TRBV5-1
j_gene: TRBJ1-1
abundance: .
d_gene: TRBD1
CDR3aa: CASWLQGETEAFF
CDR3nt: TGCGCCAGCTGGCTACAGGGGGAGACTGAAGCTTTCTTT

v_gene: TRBV29-1
j_gene: TRBJ2-7
abundance: many
d_gene: .
CDR3aa: CSVGGPSYEQYF
CDR3nt: TGCAGCGTTGGGGGACCCTCCTACGAGCAGTACTTC

v_gene: TRBV25-1
j_gene: TRBJ2-3
abundance: .
d_gene: .
CDR3aa: CASSDLASADTQYF
CDR3nt: TGTGCCAGCAGTGATCTAGCTAGCGCAGATACGCAGTATTTT

v_gene: TRBV7-9
j_gene: TRBJ2-3
abundance: many
d_gene: TRBD1
CDR3aa: CASSPPGTGGTDTQYF
CDR3nt: TGTGCCAGCAGCCCTCCCGGGACAGGAGGCACAGATACGCAGTATTTT

v_gene: TRBV7-8
j_gene: TRBJ2-7
abundance: few
d_gene: .
CDR3aa: CASSPRNPTSYEQYF
CDR3nt: TGTGCCAGCAGCCCTAGGAATCCTACATCCTACGAGCAGTACTTC

v_gene: TRBV7-6
j_gene: TRBJ2-1
abundance: .
d_gene: .
CDR3aa: CASSSPGGVSYNEQFF
CDR3nt: TGTGCCAGCAGCTCCCCGGGTGGGGTGTCCTACAATGAGCAGTTCTTC

v_gene: TRBV7-8
j_gene: TRBJ2-7
abundance: .
d_gene: .
CDR3aa: CASSLSHNSYEQYF
CDR3nt: TGTGCCAGCAGCTTATCGCACAACTCCTACGAGCAGTACTTC

v_gene: TRBV29-1
j_gene: TRBJ1-1
abundance: .
d_gene: .
CDR3aa: CSVERLVNRDEAFF
CDR3nt: TGCAGCGTTGAAAGATTGGTAAATCGGGACGAAGCTTTCTTT

v_gene: TRBV29-1
j_gene: TRBJ2-1
abundance: .
d_gene: TRBD1
CDR3aa: CSLRDSSYNEQFF
CDR3nt: TGCAGCCTCCGGGACAGCTCCTACAATGAGCAGTTCTTC

v_gene: TRBV7-3
j_gene: TRBJ2-7
abundance: .
d_gene: .
CDR3aa: CASSLWPGLGGEQYF
CDR3nt: TGTGCCAGCAGCTTATGGCCAGGCCTCGGCGGCGAGCAGTACTTC

v_gene: TRBV10-3
j_gene: TRBJ2-1
abundance: .
d_gene: .
CDR3aa: CAISESRGVTHNEQFF
CDR3nt: TGTGCCATCAGTGAGTCGAGGGGGGTCACCCACAATGAGCAGTTCTTC

v_gene: TRBV5-1
j_gene: TRBJ2-5
abundance: .
d_gene: TRBD2
CDR3aa: CASSSVMGGEETQYF
CDR3nt: TGCGCCAGCAGCTCCGTGATGGGGGGGGAAGAGACCCAGTACTTC

v_gene: TRBV7-9
j_gene: TRBJ1-2
abundance: .
d_gene: .
CDR3aa: CASSLRYRGYTF
CDR3nt: TGTGCCAGCAGCTTGAGGTATCGTGGCTACACCTTC

v_gene: TRBV12-3/TRBV12-4
j_gene: TRBJ2-5
abundance: .
d_gene: .
CDR3aa: CASSFFAPREQYF
CDR3nt: TGTGCCAGCAGTTTTTTCGCCCCGAGGGAGCAGTACTTC

v_gene: TRBV4-3
j_gene: TRBJ2-7
abundance: .
d_gene: .
CDR3aa: CASSRVRGPSYNEQYF
CDR3nt: TGCGCCAGTAGCCGGGTCAGGGGCCCTTCCTACAATGAGCAGTACTTC

v_gene: TRBV4-1
j_gene: TRBJ2-7
abundance: .
d_gene: TRBD2
CDR3aa: CASSQPSGAYEQYF
CDR3nt: TGCGCCAGCAGCCAACCTAGCGGGGCCTACGAGCAGTACTTC

v_gene: TRBV18
j_gene: TRBJ1-2
abundance: few
d_gene: .
CDR3aa: CASSADTEYGYTF
CDR3nt: TGTGCCAGCTCAGCCGACACGGAATATGGCTACACCTTC

v_gene: TRBV5-1
j_gene: TRBJ2-1
abundance: .
d_gene: TRBD1
CDR3aa: CASSLVRGQYNEQFF
CDR3nt: TGCGCCAGCAGCTTGGTCAGGGGGCAGTACAATGAGCAGTTCTTC

v_gene: TRBV2
j_gene: TRBJ2-7
abundance: few
d_gene: .
CDR3aa: CASGDVLILDSYEQYF
CDR3nt: TGTGCCAGCGGGGATGTTCTTATCTTGGACTCCTACGAGCAGTACTTC